Shown below are 26 T cell receptor beta chains from a single sample sequenced in a study of T cell clonotyping in hematopoietic cell transplantation (dated by TCRdb to the early 2020s). The sample's time point label is to be understood as: recipient sample about 28 days before transplant, after cytoreduction. The library was produced with the immunoSEQ multiplex PCR assay. As stored in TCRdb, this immuneACCESS dataset retains in-frame rearrangements with V and J assigned. A fraction of the clones does not appear; measured against another copy, unresolved V genes explain less than half of the discrepancy, and the remainder lacks a known reason. This sample gives roughly 16,000 clones in total; roughly 93% of them show up just once. The ten largest make up 1.8% of the sample. The input for sequencing was peripheral blood mononuclear cells, taken before stem cell transplant. The receptors derive from a man between 18 and 35 years old with biphenotypic leukemia. Some clones in this sample may be carry-over from other donors' samples.

This chain links TRBV2 with TRBJ2-5; 12 bases agree with TRBD2. The CDR3 is made up of 17 amino acids. With 3 bases clipped from V and 4 bases from J, the junction kept 9 bases outside the gene matches. Germline V gene lookup returns CDR1 SNHLY and CDR2 FYNNEI. The CDR3 here is CASSDSSGGALRETQYF. CDR3 sequence (DNA): TGTGCCAGCAGTGACTCTAGCGGGGGGGCCCTCAGAGAGACCCAGTACTTC.

The chain employs TRBV5-6 and TRBJ2-5; D might be TRBD2 (5 bases). The CDR3 is made up of 13 amino acids. Trimming took 4 bases from V and 4 from J, leaving 11 bases between them. From germline, CDR1 is SGHDT and CDR2 YYEEEE. The CDR3 DNA follows: TGTGCCAGCAGCAGCGGTCGGGGAGAGACCCAGTACTTC. Its translation: CASSSGRGETQYF.

The rearrangement links TRBV29-1 to TRBJ1-1; 8 positions agree with TRBD1. Trimming removed 7 bases from V and 1 base from J; junction bases left unmatched: 17. The CDR3 has 17 amino acids. The germline V gene has CDR1 SQVTM and CDR2 ANQGSEA. The CDR3, as DNA: TGCAGCGCCGGCGGAGCAATCCGGGACAGGAAGAACACTGAAGCTTTCTTT. It is translated as CSAGGAIRDRKNTEAFF.

The chain couples TRBV7-9 to TRBJ1-5, with TRBD1 matching 7 bases. The CDR3 is 14 residues long. Germline V lookup: CDR1 SEHNR, CDR2 FQNEAQ (reference sequence). V shed 5 bases, J shed 3 bases, and the junction held 4 bases outside the gene matches. In DNA, the CDR3 is TGTGCCAGCAGCACGGACAGGAACAATCAGCCCCAGCATTTT. Its translation is CASSTDRNNQPQHF.

The chain is built from TRBV7-2 and TRBJ2-1; D might be TRBD2 (6 bases). The germline gives CDR1 SGHTA, CDR2 FQGNSA. Trimming removed 6 bases at V and 4 bases at J, with 13 bases between. The CDR3 covers 14 residues. The CDR3: CASRPGGGYNEQFF. CDR3 DNA sequence: TGTGCCAGCAGACCCGGGGGTGGTTACAATGAGCAGTTCTTC.

The rearrangement links TRBV27 to TRBJ1-5; D perhaps matches TRBD1 (5 bases). This CDR3 has 13 residues. CDR1 and CDR2 (germline): MNHEY, SMNVEV (reference sequence). V dropped 8 bases and J dropped 5 bases, with 13 bases sitting between them. The CDR3 region is CASGQGVDQPQHF. The CDR3 DNA follows: TGTGCCAGCGGCCAGGGTGTGGATCAGCCCCAGCATTTT.

V and J are TRBV18 and TRBJ1-4, with 7 bases aligning to TRBD1. The J segment lost 8 bases and the V segment lost 2 bases, leaving 5 bases of the junction unmatched. The germline CDR1 and CDR2 sequences are KGHSH and LQKENI. This CDR3 region has 14 residues. The CDR3 protein is CASSPNRGREKLFF. The CDR3 DNA reads as TGTGCCAGCTCACCAAACAGGGGAAGAGAAAAACTGTTTTTT. The complete variable domain, with remaining parts taken from reference TRBV18 and TRBJ1-4, reads NAGVMQNPRHLVRRRGQEARLRCSPMKGHSHVYWYRQLPEEGLKFMVYLQKENIIDESGMPKERFSAEFPKEGPSILRIQQVVRGDSAAYFCASSPNRGREKLFFGSGTQLSVL.

This rearrangement joins TRBV6-5 to TRBJ1-4; TRBD1 is a possible D gene (6 bases). The CDR3 is 16 residues long. V shed 4 bases and J shed 2 bases, with 14 bases lying between them. Germline assignment: CDR1 MNHEY and CDR2 SVGAGI. The CDR3 bases are TGTGCCAGCAGTTCCCGGCCAGGGGCGACTAATGAAAAACTGTTTTTT. Its translation is CASSSRPGATNEKLFF.

The chain couples TRBV27 to TRBJ1-1, with 7 bases fitting TRBD1. Germline V gene data show CDR1 as MNHEY and CDR2 as SMNVEV (reference sequence). This CDR3 has 17 residues. Unmatched junction bases numbered 12, after V lost 5 bases and J lost 0 bases. The DNA of the CDR3 is TGTGCCAGCAGTGGGATACAGGGGAGGCCCTTGAACACTGAAGCTTTCTTT. As protein: CASSGIQGRPLNTEAFF.

The chain joins TRBV7-9 to TRBJ2-3, with TRBD2 matching 16 bases. Unmatched junction bases numbered 2, after V lost 3 bases and J lost 8 bases. This CDR3 region has 15 residues. Germline V lookup: CDR1 SEHNR, CDR2 FQNEAQ (reference sequence). The CDR3 DNA sequence: TGTGCCAGCAGCTTCGGGACTAGCGGGAGGGGTACGCAGTATTTT. Its translation: CASSFGTSGRGTQYF. The full variable domain, completed using reference TRBV7-9 and TRBJ2-3, is DTGVSQNPRHKITKRGQNVTFRCDPISEHNRLYWYRQTLGQGPEFLTYFQNEAQLEKSRLLSDRFSAERPKGSFSTLEIQRTEQGDSAMYLCASSFGTSGRGTQYFGPGTRLTVL.

The chain is built from TRBV6-1 and TRBJ2-3; 10 bases line up with TRBD2. The CDR3 extends over 14 amino acids. V was clipped by 3 bases and J by 11 bases; unmatched bases: 8. Germline V lookup: CDR1 MNHNS, CDR2 SASEGT. CDR3 nucleotides: TGTGCCAGCAGTGAGGTTAGCGGGGGGCTAGGGCAGTATTTT. Amino acids: CASSEVSGGLGQYF.

The chain is built from TRBV25-1 and TRBJ1-5; D remains unclear. The CDR3 extends over 14 amino acids. Looked up from germline, CDR1 is MGHDK and CDR2 is SYGVNS. Trimming removed 4 bases at V and 3 bases at J, with 10 bases between. CDR3 amino acids: CASSGGVNNQPQHF. CDR3 in DNA: TGTGCCAGCAGTGGTGGGGTTAACAATCAGCCCCAGCATTTT.

The V call is TRBV6-5, the J call TRBJ1-5; TRBD1 matches at 10 bases. Germline CDR1 reads MNHEY; CDR2 reads SVGAGI. The CDR3 has 14 amino acids. V shed 4 bases, J shed 5 bases, and the junction held 2 bases outside the gene matches. The CDR3 DNA reads as TGTGCCAGCAGTTGGGGGACAGGGGATCAGCCCCAGCATTTT. This encodes CASSWGTGDQPQHF.

The table lists this clone with a count of one. V is TRBV5-1 and J is TRBJ2-2; TRBD1 agrees at 10 bases. The CDR3 is made up of 15 amino acids. Germline V gene sequence: CDR1 SGHRS, CDR2 YFSETQ. The ends lost 5 bases at V and 5 bases at J; junction bases unmatched: 6. The CDR3 sequence is CASRTGTGETGELFF. The CDR3 DNA follows: TGCGCCAGCAGGACCGGGACAGGGGAAACCGGGGAGCTGTTTTTT.

V gene TRBV6-1 combines with J gene TRBJ2-1; 9 bases align to TRBD2. Per germline, CDR1 MNHNS and CDR2 SASEGT. The length of the CDR3 is 15 residues. V shed 1 base and J 4 bases; nucleotides not matched to a gene: 2. CDR3 region: CASSEGGGGYNEQFF. For the CDR3, the DNA is TGTGCCAGCAGTGAAGGCGGGGGGGGGTACAATGAGCAGTTCTTC.

The chain carries TRBV7-2 and TRBJ2-5; TRBD2 agrees at 9 bases. Germline values: CDR1 SGHTA, CDR2 FQGNSA. Trimming cost V 2 bases and J 5 bases; bases outside gene matches: 6. CDR3 size: 15 residues. The CDR3 DNA reads as TGTGCCAGCAGCTTACGATCTAGCGGGGCGGAGACCCAGTACTTC. Amino acid sequence: CASSLRSSGAETQYF.

The V gene is TRBV9, the J gene TRBJ2-4; TRBD2 matches at 8 bases. Trimming removed 4 bases from V and 1 base from J; junction bases left unmatched: 4. The CDR3 loop spans 15 amino acids. Germline V gives CDR1 SGDLS, CDR2 YYNGEE. The CDR3 DNA reads as TGTGCCAGCAGCCCTAGCGGGTTGGCCAAAAACATTCAGTACTTC. It codes for CASSPSGLAKNIQYF.

This rearrangement joins TRBV30 to TRBJ1-2; D not certain. CDR3 size: 13 residues. V shed 0 bases and J shed 13 bases, with 18 bases lying between them. Germline V CDR1 and CDR2: GTSNPN, SVGIG (reference sequence). DNA for the CDR3: TGTGCCTGGAGTGTATTTGGTCGCAATGCCCTCACCTTC. It encodes CAWSVFGRNALTF.

This chain links TRBV9 with TRBJ1-5; 11 bases align to TRBD1. Germline CDR1 is SGDLS and CDR2 is YYNGEE. The CDR3 spans 18 residues. Trimming took 2 bases from V and 0 from J; bases not matched to a gene: 7. CDR3 in amino acids: CASSVRTGGAYSNQPQHF. The DNA for the CDR3 is TGTGCCAGCAGCGTCCGGACAGGGGGCGCGTATAGCAATCAGCCCCAGCATTTT.

The V gene is TRBV5-1, the J gene TRBJ1-2, with D perhaps TRBD1 (5 bases). The CDR3 has 13 amino acids. Germline values: CDR1 SGHRS, CDR2 YFSETQ. The germline V and J ends were trimmed by 4 bases and 2 bases, with 9 bases remaining between them. For the CDR3, the DNA is TGCGCCAGCAGCCCCGGGACCAACTATGGCTACACCTTC. Encoded protein: CASSPGTNYGYTF.

This chain joins TRBV27 and TRBJ2-7; 7 bases fit TRBD1. V was pared by 5 bases and J by 4 bases, with 14 bases of the junction left unmatched. The CDR3 length is 16 residues. Germline V gives CDR1 MNHEY, CDR2 SMNVEV (reference sequence). CDR3: CASSATGMAKRYEQYF. CDR3 nucleotide sequence: TGTGCCAGCAGTGCGACAGGGATGGCGAAAAGATACGAGCAGTACTTC.

V and J are TRBV6-5 and TRBJ1-1, with 8 bases lining up with TRBD1. Germline V lookup: CDR1 MNHEY, CDR2 SVGAGI. The CDR3 covers 13 residues. CDR3 nucleotide sequence: TGTGCTGCAGGGGGCGCGGAGGGGACTGAAGCTTTCTTT. It codes for CAAGGAEGTEAFF.

The V and J genes are TRBV4-1 and TRBJ1-1; D uncertain. Trimming left V 3 bases short and J 1 base short, with 9 bases between. The germline V gene has CDR1 MGHRA and CDR2 YSYEKL. The CDR3 loop spans 14 amino acids. The CDR3 DNA sequence: TGCGCCAGCAGCCATCCAGGTGCGAACACTGAAGCTTTCTTT. It is translated as CASSHPGANTEAFF.

The chain employs TRBV30 and TRBJ2-7; 8 bases align to TRBD1. Losses at the gene ends were 2 bases for V and 2 bases for J; bases not matched to a gene: 8. Germline V gives CDR1 GTSNPN, CDR2 SVGIG (reference sequence). The CDR3 sequence is 15 residues long. The CDR3 DNA reads TGTGCCTGGAGTCAGGAACGGGACAGGCCCTACGAGCAGTACTTC. Protein sequence: CAWSQERDRPYEQYF. Based on the CDR3 plus reference TRBV30 and TRBJ2-7, the full variable domain is SQTIHQWPATLVQPVGSPLSLECTVEGTSNPNLYWYRQAAGRGLQLLFYSVGIGQISSEVPQNLSASRPQDRQFILSSKKLLLSDSGFYLCAWSQERDRPYEQYFGPGTRLTVT.

This clone was recorded only once. CDR3 bases: TGCAGCGTTCCCGGACCGTGGCGTGGTAATGAGCAGTTCTTC. It codes for CSVPGPWRGNEQFF. The chain carries TRBV29-1 and TRBJ2-1; D is undetermined. This CDR3 spans 14 amino acids. CDR1 SQVTM and CDR2 ANQGSEA come from the germline V gene. V was cut by 5 bases and J by 7 bases, with 18 bases left in between.

The chain recombines TRBV5-1 with TRBJ2-1; 8 positions match TRBD1. The CDR3 contains 13 residues. V dropped 0 bases and J dropped 7; count of bases not matched to a gene: 0. Germline CDR1 and CDR2: SGHRS and YFSETQ. CDR3 DNA sequence: TGCGCCAGCAGCTTGGACAGGGGGAATGAGCAGTTCTTC. Residues: CASSLDRGNEQFF.